The next 11 T cell receptor beta chains were all read from a single sample in a study of Graves' ophthalmopathy and Graves' hyperthyroidism (dated by TCRdb to the late 2010s). Sequenced using an Illumina HiSeq 2000. TCR beta CDR3 regions were amplified from RNA transcripts for repertoire sequencing. A first-round RT-PCR used HTBI primers with the Qiagen OneStep RT-PCR kit, followed by a second-round multiplex PCR, size selection and purification. TCRdb took the public reads, trimmed them with fastp at Q25, ran MiXCR for clone calling and kept in-frame beta chains. Records with the same CDR3 protein are collapsed into one entry carrying the most frequent genes and DNA. The sample has 150,000 or so distinct CDR3 sequences on record, over 35% of them singletons. The ten largest clones represent less than 6% of the sample. Sequencing input: peripheral blood. These receptors were obtained from a woman between 40 and 55 years old with Graves' ophthalmopathy. Donor details come from another sample of the same person, matched by shared clones.

This clonotype appeared many times. The chain employs TRBV5-1 and TRBJ2-7; 9 bases agree with TRBD1. J lost 1 base, V lost 4 bases, and 3 bases had no gene match. Germline CDR1 is SGHRS and CDR2 is YFSETQ. The CDR3 sequence is 14 residues long. The CDR3 region is CASSRGQGSYEQYF. In nucleotides, the CDR3 is TGCGCCAGCAGCAGAGGACAGGGGTCCTACGAGCAGTACTTC.

The chain has TRBV12-3 or TRBV12-4 and TRBJ1-5; TRBD1 matches 10 bases. Trimming took 5 bases from V and 0 from J; bases not matched to a gene: 4. The CDR3 has 16 residues. CDR3 nucleotide sequence: TGTGCCAGCAGTCCCGGGACAGGGGATAGCAATCAGCCCCAGCATTTT. Translation gives CASSPGTGDSNQPQHF.

The CDR3 is CASSEALQGMDTEAFF. The CDR3 DNA is TGTGCCAGCAGTGAAGCGCTTCAGGGAATGGACACTGAAGCTTTCTTT. The chain links TRBV2 to TRBJ1-1; possible D gene TRBD1, 5 bases. Germline CDR1 is SNHLY and CDR2 is FYNNEI. The CDR3 is made up of 16 amino acids. The V and J ends lost 0 bases and 3 bases respectively, with 14 bases between them. The full variable domain, its missing parts supplied by reference TRBV2 and TRBJ1-1, is EPEVTQTPSHQVTQMGQEVILRCVPISNHLYFYWYRQILGQKVEFLVSFYNNEISEKSEIFDDQFSVERPDGSNFTLKIRSTKLEDSAMYFCASSEALQGMDTEAFFGQGTRLTVV.

This clonotype was counted a few times. The CDR3 coding sequence is TGTGCCAGCAGTTTAGGGGGACGGACAGACTACGAGCAGTACTTC. As protein: CASSLGGRTDYEQYF. This chain connects TRBV28 to TRBJ2-7, with D maybe TRBD1 (6 bases). Trimming removed 2 bases at V and 3 bases at J, with 14 bases between. Germline V lookup: CDR1 MDHEN, CDR2 SYDVKM. This CDR3 region has 15 residues.

In this sample, this clonotype turned up many times. The chain carries TRBV11-2 and TRBJ1-1; the D gene is possibly TRBD1 (5 bases). Germline V gene sequence: CDR1 SGHAT, CDR2 FQNNGV. CDR3 length: 14 amino acids. The germline V and J ends were trimmed by 5 bases and 1 base, with 11 bases remaining between them. CDR3: CASSTSDRNTEAFF. Here the CDR3 DNA reads TGTGCCAGCAGCACCTCAGACAGGAACACTGAAGCTTTCTTT.

This clonotype has only one observation. The chain combines TRBV6-1 with TRBJ1-2; 7 bases line up with TRBD1. In germline, CDR1 is MNHNS, CDR2 SASEGT. The CDR3 extends over 14 amino acids. With V trimmed by 2 bases and J by 4 bases, 4 bases remained unmatched. The CDR3 sequence: CASSERTGFYGYTF. The CDR3, as DNA: TGTGCCAGCAGTGAAAGGACAGGATTCTATGGCTACACCTTC.

The sample holds many counts of this clonotype. The chain employs TRBV27 and TRBJ2-5, with 9 bases identical to TRBD2. This CDR3 is built from 15 residues. Germline V gene sequence: CDR1 MNHEY, CDR2 SMNVEV (reference sequence). The J segment lost 4 bases and the V segment lost 7 bases, leaving 10 bases of the junction unmatched. The CDR3 region is CASKNLTSGIETQYF. CDR3 sequence (DNA): TGTGCCAGCAAGAACCTGACTAGCGGTATAGAGACCCAGTACTTC.

This clonotype has a handful of counts. The chain uses TRBV28 and TRBJ2-7, with 10 bases matching TRBD2. Germline V gene data show CDR1 as MDHEN and CDR2 as SYDVKM. Trimming cost V 5 bases and J 2 bases; bases outside gene matches: 6. This CDR3 is 15 amino acids long. CDR3 nucleotides: TGTGCCAGCAGTCCCGGACTAGCGGAAACCTACGAGCAGTACTTC. It specifies CASSPGLAETYEQYF.

The V call is TRBV6-1, the J call TRBJ2-6, with TRBD2 matching over 8 bases. The CDR3 is 16 amino acids. Losses at the gene ends were 8 bases for V and 2 bases for J; bases not matched to a gene: 8. Germline CDR1 reads MNHNS; CDR2 reads SASEGT. CDR3 in DNA: TGTGCCAGCCGGCCGGGGGGGGGAGCTGGGGCCAACGTCCTGACTTTC. Residues: CASRPGGGAGANVLTF.

At least ten counts were recorded for this clonotype. V usage is TRBV20-1 and J usage is TRBJ2-7, with a tentative D call TRBD1 (6 bases). The CDR3 runs to 11 residues. Germline values: CDR1 DFQATT, CDR2 SNEGSKA (reference sequence). V lost 5 bases and J lost 3, with 8 bases in between. The CDR3 here is CSAEDSYEQYF. CDR3 coding DNA: TGCAGTGCTGAGGACAGCTACGAGCAGTACTTC.

This clonotype was counted many times. The chain joins TRBV15 to TRBJ2-5; 9 bases line up with TRBD1. The CDR3 runs to 16 residues. The germline CDR1 and CDR2 sequences are LNHNV and YYDKDF (reference sequence). J was trimmed by 4 bases and V by 0 bases; bases with no gene match: 6. The CDR3 DNA follows: TGTGCCACCAGCAGAGACCCCACAGGGGGCGGAGAGACCCAGTACTTC. It encodes CATSRDPTGGGETQYF.